What follows are 24 T cell receptor beta chains derived from one specimen sequenced in a study of tumor-infiltrating lymphocytes in primary liver carcinoma. Bulk tissue was left unsorted, and RNA and DNA were co-extracted from about 21-30 mg of it. TCR beta cDNA was reverse-transcribed from about 550 ng of total RNA. The reaction used a constant-region primer and ProtoScript II reverse transcriptase. Generation of the TCR beta libraries relied on three nested multiplex PCR rounds using slightly modified ARM-PCR. In the first two PCR rounds, TRBV1-TRBV30 forward primers were paired with a C-beta reverse primer, and each round lasted approximately 9 cycles. Via MiXCR, TCRdb re-called the multiplex PCR reads, giving one row per CDR3 protein. Among more than 40,000 distinct CDR3 sequences listed, approximately 70% were seen once. The specimen was liver tumor tissue from sampling region 5. Subset in this sample: tumor region T5, tumor centre. The receptor source for this set is a middle-aged man with primary liver carcinoma and hepatitis B virus infection.

The chain carries TRBV2 and TRBJ2-3; the match to TRBD2 covers 13 bases. The CDR3 extends over 14 amino acids. V trimming: 7 bases; J trimming: 6 bases; junction bases outside the gene matches: 4. The germline gives CDR1 SNHLY, CDR2 FYNNEI. The CDR3 here is CASTPTSGGDTQYF. CDR3 coding DNA: TGTGCCAGCACTCCGACTAGCGGGGGGGATACGCAGTATTTT.

The rearrangement links TRBV10-3 to TRBJ2-1, with 9 bases fitting TRBD2. V lost 2 bases, J lost 13 bases, and 15 bases stayed unmatched. CDR1 is ENHRY, CDR2 SYGVKD, per germline. This CDR3 is built from 16 residues. The CDR3 spells CAISEPLRGRDVEQFF. Written as DNA, the CDR3 is TGTGCCATCAGTGAGCCGCTTCGCGGGAGGGATGTTGAACAGTTCTTC.

Comment on this clonotype: This may be a read error: a much more frequent sequence differs by one nucleotide. This CDR3 reads CASSLVKGGRPSYEQYF. As DNA, the CDR3 is TGTGCCAGCAGCTTAGTGAAGGGAGGAAGACCCTCCTACGAGCAGTACTTC. The chain links TRBV7-9 to TRBJ2-7; TRBD2 is a possible D gene (6 bases). Germline CDR1 reads SEHNR; CDR2 reads FQNEAQ (reference sequence). This CDR3 is built from 17 residues. V lost 1 base and J lost 0, with 16 bases in between.

The V call is TRBV12-3 or TRBV12-4, the J call TRBJ2-5, with D hard to call. The V gene lost 5 bases and the J gene lost 2 bases, with 12 bases spanning the gap. CDR3 length: 14 residues. The CDR3 DNA reads TGTGCCAGCAGTACCCCTATCACACAAGAGACCCAGTACTTC. This encodes CASSTPITQETQYF.

Comment on this clonotype: With a much larger clone just one base away, this may be a read error. In nucleotides, the CDR3 is TGTGCCAGCAGTTTGGGACTAGCTGACACAGATACGCAGCATTTT. Amino acid sequence: CASSLGLADTDTQHF. V and J are TRBV28 and TRBJ2-3; D possibly corresponds to TRBD1 (5 bases). The DNA end is more similar to TRBJ1-5, so the J call may be wrong. The germline gives CDR1 MDHEN, CDR2 SYDVKM. The CDR3 is made up of 15 amino acids.

Worth noting for this clonotype: The junction and the germline gene differ at one end; a read error may be behind it. The chain joins TRBV27 to TRBJ2-7, with D maybe TRBD2 (6 bases). This CDR3 has 16 residues. Germline CDR1 reads MNHEY; CDR2 reads SMNVEV (reference sequence). For the CDR3, the DNA is TGTACCAGCAGTTTACCCCGGGACTGGGGTTCCTACGAGCAGTACTTC. This sequence encodes CTSSLPRDWGSYEQYF.

Regarding this clonotype: Its ends do not fully match the called genes, so a read error is possible. The chain has TRBV10-1 and TRBJ2-7; unclear D gene. The germline gives CDR1 WNHNN, CDR2 SYGVQD (reference sequence). CDR3 length: 12 amino acids. CDR3: CASSDLPYEQYF. Written as DNA, the CDR3 is TGCGCCAGTAGTGATTTACCCTACGAGCAGTACTTC.

A word on this clonotype: Mismatch with germline at one junction end may stem from a read error. The chain has TRBV12-3 or TRBV12-4 and TRBJ2-1; tentative D call: TRBD2 (6 bases). The CDR3 spans 14 residues. CDR3 amino acids: CAGSLPPSSDEQFF. CDR3 bases: TGTGCCGGCAGTTTACCCCCGTCTAGCGACGAGCAGTTCTTC.

Remarks on this clonotype: An end of the junction does not agree with germline; a read error may underlie this. This chain joins TRBV11-2 and TRBJ2-7; D might be TRBD2 (7 bases). Germline CDR1 and CDR2: SGHAT and FQNNGV. The CDR3 loop spans 15 amino acids. The CDR3 reads CAGSSTGGRRCEQYF. The CDR3 bases are TGTGCCGGCAGCTCTACGGGGGGCCGGAGGTGCGAGCAGTACTTC.

The V call is TRBV5-1, the J call TRBJ1-2; D remains unclear. CDR1 is SGHRS and CDR2 is YFSETQ in the germline V gene. The CDR3 has 15 amino acids. Between the trimmed V and J ends, which lost 2 bases and 3 bases, there was a span of 14 bases. The CDR3 loop reads CASSLQHTRDYGYTF. In DNA form, the CDR3 reads TGCGCCAGCAGCTTACAACACACAAGGGACTATGGCTACACCTTC.

The chain combines TRBV29-1 with TRBJ2-1; D is unclear. Germline V gene sequence: CDR1 SQVTM, CDR2 ANQGSEA. This CDR3 region has 11 residues. The CDR3 sequence is CIVDKRNEQFF. The CDR3 DNA is TGCATCGTCGATAAGAGAAATGAGCAGTTCTTC.

This clonotype was detected only once. At one end the junction does not follow the germline gene, possibly because of a read error. The V gene is TRBV11-3, the J gene TRBJ1-1, with D possibly matching TRBD1 (6 bases). The CDR3 has 13 residues. Germline V lookup: CDR1 SGHNT, CDR2 YENEEA. The CDR3 reads CASSLAGETEVFF. CDR3 sequence (DNA): TGTGCCAGCAGCTTAGCAGGGGAGACTGAAGTTTTCTTC.

This clonotype was detected many times. This chain uses TRBV28 with TRBJ1-5; no reliable D call. The CDR3 length is 13 residues. Germline loops: CDR1 MDHEN, CDR2 SYDVKM. Trimming stripped 3 bases from V and 7 bases from J, with 10 bases between. This CDR3 reads CASSLAVKQPQHF. CDR3 nucleotide sequence: TGTGCCAGCAGTTTGGCCGTCAAACAGCCCCAGCATTTT.

For this clonotype: This is likely a read error, given that the CDR3 carries no conserved phenylalanine or tryptophan at its end. The DNA is omitted, as the CDR3 cannot be located on it reliably, and the CDR3 follows TCRdb's listing. The chain employs TRBV11-2 and TRBJ1-1; TRBD1 is the table's D call and was not checked against the DNA. Germline CDR1 reads SGHAT; CDR2 reads FQNNGV. The length of the CDR3 is 15 amino acids, counting both ends. The CDR3 loop reads CASSAPGGVNTEALL.

This clonotype was seen ten or more times. The rearrangement uses TRBV29-1 and TRBJ2-2, with D unresolved. The CDR3 spans 13 residues. Trimming left V 8 bases short and J 5 bases short, with 15 bases between. Germline V gene sequence: CDR1 SQVTM, CDR2 ANQGSEA. Written as DNA, the CDR3 is TGCAGCTACGTTTTTGACCAAACCGGGGAGCTGTTTTTT. Amino acids: CSYVFDQTGELFF.

With respect to this clonotype: One end of the junction does not line up with germline, which may come from a read error. The chain combines TRBV6-1 with TRBJ2-1, with 7 bases identical to TRBD1. CDR1 is MNHNS, CDR2 SASEGT, per germline. The CDR3 runs to 16 residues. In DNA, the CDR3 is TGTACCAGCAATGAAGTCCCGGGACAGACGGGCGATGAGCAGTTCTTC. Amino acids: CTSNEVPGQTGDEQFF.

The J gene is TRBJ1-5, the V gene TRBV9; D is ambiguous. Germline assignment: CDR1 SGDLS and CDR2 YYNGEE. Trimming left V 3 bases short and J 4 bases short, with 8 bases between. The CDR3 runs to 13 residues. CDR3 in amino acids: CASSADGNQPQHF. The CDR3 DNA reads as TGTGCCAGCAGCGCTGACGGGAATCAGCCCCAGCATTTT.

The rearrangement links TRBV6-5 to TRBJ2-6; 7 bases fit TRBD1. The V gene's germline CDR1 is MNHEY and CDR2 SVGAGI. CDR3 length: 16 residues. The CDR3, as DNA: TGTGGCAGTGGGGCAGGGGACAGATCCGGGGCCAACGTCCTGACTTTC. As protein: CGSGAGDRSGANVLTF.

As to this clonotype: Lacking the conserved final phenylalanine or tryptophan, this CDR3 likely reflects a read error. The rearrangement links TRBV7-8 to TRBJ2-1, with TRBD1 as a possible D gene (5 bases). Germline V gene lookup returns CDR1 SGHVS and CDR2 FQNEAQ. The ends were cut back, 10 bases at V and 0 bases at J, with 13 bases in the middle. The CDR3 is 14 residues long. CDR3: CATIQGSSYNEQFV. The CDR3 DNA sequence: TGTGCCACGATCCAGGGCAGCTCCTACAATGAGCAGTTCGTC.

Note on this clonotype: A read error may produce the germline difference seen at one junction end. V gene TRBV6-1 combines with J gene TRBJ2-7; D is unresolved. Germline CDR1 MNHNS, CDR2 SASEGT. The CDR3 is 12 amino acids. As DNA, the CDR3 is TGTGCCAGCAGTGGTCTATTGCACGAGCAGTATTTC. Protein sequence: CASSGLLHEQYF.

A note on this clonotype: A read error may account for a junction end that differs from germline. The chain couples TRBV6-1 to TRBJ2-3, with TRBD2 matching 7 bases. This CDR3 is built from 16 residues. Per germline, CDR1 MNHNS and CDR2 SASEGT. For the CDR3, the DNA is TGTGCCAACAGTCTATTAGCGGGTTTAACCACAGATACACAGTATTTT. It yields the protein CANSLLAGLTTDTQYF.

Points on this clonotype: One end of the junction fails to match germline, which may point to a read error. This rearrangement joins TRBV4-1 to TRBJ2-2; 13 nucleotides match TRBD2. Germline values: CDR1 MGHRA, CDR2 YSYEKL. CDR3 size: 18 residues. The CDR3: CASNQEPGLAGRTGELFF. The CDR3 DNA sequence: TGCGCCAGCAACCAAGAGCCGGGACTAGCGGGACGAACCGGGGAGCTGTTTTTT.

In its sample, this clonotype was seen a few times. This sequence joins TRBV12-3 or TRBV12-4 and TRBJ2-1, with 14 bases that match TRBD2. The CDR3 has 16 amino acids. DNA of the CDR3: TGTGTCAGTAGCCCCTTCGGACTAGCGGGGGGCAATGAGCAGTTCTTC. Protein sequence: CVSSPFGLAGGNEQFF.

The chain links TRBV27 to TRBJ2-1; maybe TRBD2 (5 bases). CDR1 and CDR2 (germline): MNHEY, SMNVEV (reference sequence). Trimming removed 5 bases from V and 5 bases from J, with 16 bases in between. The CDR3 has 15 residues. CDR3 nucleotide sequence: TGTGCCAGCAGTCCGGCCGGGAACACCCACAATGAGCAGTTCTTC. This codes for CASSPAGNTHNEQFF.